This T cell receptor beta chain comes out of a study of T cell responses to AZD1222 COVID-19 vaccine. This clone was seen a single time. Assay used: immunoSEQ multiplex PCR; TCRdb lists only in-frame clones, some missing. The sample consists of more than 95,000 clones, approximately 89% of them appearing once. This CDR3 has 15 residues. Germline V CDR1 and CDR2: LNHDA, SQIVND (reference sequence). V dropped 6 bases and J dropped 3; count of bases not matched to a gene: 8. This TCR was sampled from an adult in good health. The rearrangement joins TRBV19 to TRBJ1-5; TRBD1 matches 7 bases. Sequenced material: peripheral blood, taken on day 0 of AZD1222 vaccination. The CDR3 coding sequence is TGTGCCAGTAGGATCGGACAGGTACTCAATCAGCCCCAGCATTTT. Translating it yields CASRIGQVLNQPQHF.